These T cell receptor beta chains were read from a single sample in a study of T cells in Graves' hyperthyroidism and ophthalmopathy. TCRdb analysed the multiplex PCR reads with MiXCR anew, one entry per CDR3 protein. Of approximately 620,000 distinct CDR3 sequences detected, about 15% appear once; the ten largest clones hold approximately 5.7%. The sequencing sample was made of blood. These receptors came from a woman aged 25 to 39 with Graves' hyperthyroidism that later progressed to Graves' ophthalmopathy. The CDR3 runs from the conserved cysteine through the conserved F or W. The D gene is left open where the match is weak. Not every row has a clone size; where given, it reads once, few, many or a size class.

abundance	v_gene	d_gene	j_gene	CDR3nt	CDR3aa
few	TRBV12-3/TRBV12-4	NA	TRBJ1-5	TGTGCCAGCAGCCAATTGAGGGACCTCCAGCATTTT	CASSQLRDLQHF
few	TRBV6-2/TRBV6-3	NA	TRBJ2-7	TGTGCCAGCAGTTACGAGTACCGGGGTAGCTCCTACGAGCAGTACTTC	CASSYEYRGSSYEQYF
few	TRBV5-4	TRBD1	TRBJ1-5	TGTGCCAGCAGCCAAGAGGGGACAGATGCCAATCAGCCCCAGCATTTT	CASSQEGTDANQPQHF
NA	TRBV12-3/TRBV12-4	TRBD2	TRBJ2-2	TGTGCCAGCAGTTTGGGGCAGGAGAACAGCGGGGGGCTGTTTTTT	CASSLGQENSGGLFF
NA	TRBV20-1	TRBD1	TRBJ2-6	TGCAGTGCTAGGGGACAGGTGTACTCTGGGGCCAACGTCCTGACTTTC	CSARGQVYSGANVLTF
few	TRBV4-1	TRBD1	TRBJ1-1	TGCGCCAGCAGCCAAGAAGGGGGCGGGTGGCGCAAAGGGAACACTGAAGCTTTCTTT	CASSQEGGGWRKGNTEAFF
many	TRBV20-1	TRBD1	TRBJ1-6	TGCAGTGCTAGGGGACAGGTTAGCAATTCACCCCTCCACTTT	CSARGQVSNSPLHF
NA	TRBV3-1	NA	TRBJ2-5	TGTGCCAGCAGCCGGGCTGCCGGATCCCAAGAGACCCAGTACTTC	CASSRAAGSQETQYF
many	TRBV12-3/TRBV12-4	TRBD2	TRBJ2-7	TGTGCCAGCAGTTTTTTCGCGGGAGTTCCATGGGAGCAGTACTTC	CASSFFAGVPWEQYF
many	TRBV11-1	NA	TRBJ1-1	TGTGCCAGCAGCCTCGGCTGGGAGGGGACTGAAGCTTTCTTT	CASSLGWEGTEAFF
many	TRBV28	TRBD1	TRBJ2-7	TGTGCCAGCAGTTTTAGGGGGCGAAACGAGCAGTACTTC	CASSFRGRNEQYF
NA	TRBV28	NA	TRBJ2-6	TGTGCCAGCAGTTTATGGTCGGTCCCCGGGGCCAACGTCCTGACTTTC	CASSLWSVPGANVLTF
many	TRBV12-3/TRBV12-4	TRBD1	TRBJ1-1	TGTGCCAGCAGCCGGGACAGGCTTGTGGAAGCTTTCTTT	CASSRDRLVEAFF
many	TRBV7-9	NA	TRBJ2-4	TGTGCCAGCAGCGACCGGTACCGGTGGAACATTCAGTACTTC	CASSDRYRWNIQYF
NA	TRBV5-6	NA	TRBJ1-1	TGTGCCAGCAGCCCACCCCAGGGTACGAAAGCTTTCTTT	CASSPPQGTKAFF
many	TRBV3-1	NA	TRBJ1-3	TGTGCCAGCAGCCAAGATTATTTGGGCTCTGGAAACACCATATATTTT	CASSQDYLGSGNTIYF
NA	TRBV18	NA	TRBJ2-3	TGTGCCAGCTCTCGGACAGCTAGCACAGATACGCAGTATTTT	CASSRTASTDTQYF
NA	TRBV19	NA	TRBJ2-2	TGTGCCAGTAGGTCGACGGAAACGAACACCGGGGAGCTGTTTTTT	CASRSTETNTGELFF
NA	TRBV3-1	NA	TRBJ1-3	TGTGCCAGCTCAGCATTCGGCGGAAACACCATATATTTT	CASSAFGGNTIYF
many	TRBV7-2	NA	TRBJ2-3	TGTGCCAGCAGGCAAGGACCGTCCACAGATACGCAGTATTTT	CASRQGPSTDTQYF
many	TRBV24-1	TRBD2	TRBJ2-1	TGTGCCACCAGTGGGGGGGCCCCGGGACTAGCGGGATATTTTTCCTACAATGAGCAGTTCTTC	CATSGGAPGLAGYFSYNEQFF
many	TRBV3-1	TRBD1	TRBJ1-6	TGTGCCAGCACCCGGGACAGCTATAATTCACCCCTCCACTTT	CASTRDSYNSPLHF
NA	TRBV24-1	TRBD1	TRBJ2-5	TGTGCCACCGGGGACAAGGGGACAGGGGCGTACCAAGAGACCCAGTACTTC	CATGDKGTGAYQETQYF
few	TRBV18	NA	TRBJ2-1	TGTGCCAGCTCACCTGACTCCGGCGGGCCCTCCTACAATGAGCAGTTCTTC	CASSPDSGGPSYNEQFF
NA	TRBV9	NA	TRBJ2-3	TGTGCCAGCAGCCCCCACCCTAGCGGCACAGATACGCAGTATTTT	CASSPHPSGTDTQYF
few	TRBV19	NA	TRBJ2-1	TGTGCCAGTAGTAGAGCACTAGCCCGCTACAATGAGCAGTTCTTC	CASSRALARYNEQFF
many	TRBV2	NA	TRBJ2-6	TGTGCCAGCAGTGTCGGGGGGGCCAACGTCCTGACTTTC	CASSVGGANVLTF
few	TRBV19	NA	TRBJ2-4	TGTGCCAGTAATGTCGGGAGAGAAAACATTCAGTACTTC	CASNVGRENIQYF
many	TRBV28	TRBD2	TRBJ2-7	TGTGCCACTTGGGGGGGGGAAGGGGTCTACGAGCAGTACTTC	CATWGGEGVYEQYF
many	TRBV6-1	TRBD2	TRBJ2-7	TGTGCCACCTTTGGGACTAGCGGCTCCTACGAGCAGTACTTC	CATFGTSGSYEQYF
NA	TRBV28	NA	TRBJ1-2	TGTGCCAGCAGTTTAATATGGGGGGCTTCGAACTATGGCTACACCTTC	CASSLIWGASNYGYTF
many	TRBV11-2	NA	TRBJ2-3	TGTGCCAGCAGCCACGGGGTAACGGCGCAGTATTTT	CASSHGVTAQYF
few	TRBV28	TRBD1	TRBJ2-3	TGTGCCAGCAGGAAGACCGGGACAGGAGGCACAGATACGCAGTATTTT	CASRKTGTGGTDTQYF
few	TRBV7-9	TRBD2	TRBJ2-1	TGTGCCAGCAGCTCGTCGCCGGGAGGGAAGCAGTTCTTC	CASSSSPGGKQFF
few	TRBV20-1	NA	TRBJ1-3	TGCAGTGCTCCTAAGGCAGGGACCAATGCCGGAAACACCATATATTTT	CSAPKAGTNAGNTIYF
many	TRBV6-5	TRBD1	TRBJ2-7	TGTGCCAGCAGTTACCGGGACAGATACTACGAGCAGTACTTC	CASSYRDRYYEQYF
many	TRBV24-1	NA	TRBJ1-1	TGTGCCACCAGCAAGGGGCCGAGCACTGAAGCTTTCTTT	CATSKGPSTEAFF
NA	TRBV4-3	TRBD1	TRBJ1-1	TGCGCCAGCAGCCAGAGGGGGCTGAGGACTGAAGCTTTCTTT	CASSQRGLRTEAFF
many	TRBV7-2	NA	TRBJ2-2	TGTGCCAGCAGCTTAGGGGGCCTGACTAACACCGGGGAGCTGTTTTTT	CASSLGGLTNTGELFF
NA	TRBV3-1	NA	TRBJ1-4	TGTGCCAGCAGGTCCGCTAATGAAAAACTGTTTTTT	CASRSANEKLFF
NA	TRBV2	TRBD1	TRBJ2-1	TGTGCCAGCAAAATGGGACAGGGGTACGTTGAGCAGTTCTTC	CASKMGQGYVEQFF
few	TRBV14	NA	TRBJ2-1	TGTGCCAGCAGCCTTAACATGGGGGGCTCCTACAATGAGCAGTTCTTC	CASSLNMGGSYNEQFF
few	TRBV20-1	NA	TRBJ2-1	TGCAGTGCTATCTTAGGACTACCTAGCTCCTACAATGAGCAGTTCTTC	CSAILGLPSSYNEQFF
many	TRBV11-3	NA	TRBJ2-5	TGTGCCAGCAGCTCCGGGGTAGTACAAGAGACCCAGTACTTC	CASSSGVVQETQYF
few	TRBV12-3/TRBV12-4	TRBD1	TRBJ1-1	TGTGCCAGCAGTGGGACAGTAGAAAATGAAGCTTTCTTT	CASSGTVENEAFF
many	TRBV5-1	TRBD2	TRBJ2-1	TGCGCCAGCGAAGGTGTGGGCGCTGGGGGGGGACGAGTCTACAATGAGCAGTTCTTC	CASEGVGAGGGRVYNEQFF
few	TRBV20-1	NA	TRBJ1-1	TGCAGTGCTAGATCGGGTGAGGGGGATGAAGCTTTCTTT	CSARSGEGDEAFF
NA	TRBV2	NA	TRBJ2-7	TGTGCCAGCAGTGAGTTCCAGTACCCAAACTACGAGCAGTACTTC	CASSEFQYPNYEQYF
few	TRBV29-1	NA	TRBJ2-5	TGCAGCGTTGTCTGGGGGCAGGAGACCCAGTACTTC	CSVVWGQETQYF
NA	TRBV19	NA	TRBJ1-1	TGTGCCAGTAGTATATTCAACAGGGAGTACACTGAAGCTTTCTTT	CASSIFNREYTEAFF
many	TRBV6-2/TRBV6-3	TRBD1	TRBJ1-2	TGTGCCAGTTTCACCGGGACAGGGAGGAGAGGATTCTATGGCTACACCTTC	CASFTGTGRRGFYGYTF
many	TRBV6-6	NA	TRBJ1-5	TGTGCCAGCAGTTACTCCGGGGGAGGCAATCAGCCCCAGCATTTT	CASSYSGGGNQPQHF
few	TRBV30	NA	TRBJ1-2	TGTGCCTGGACCTCGAAAAGTTCGTTATCCCAAGGCTACACCTTC	CAWTSKSSLSQGYTF
many	TRBV7-9	NA	TRBJ1-1	TGTGCCAGCAGCATAGCGGGGGTCTACACTGAAGCTTTCTTT	CASSIAGVYTEAFF
many	TRBV27	NA	TRBJ1-1	TGTGCCAGCAGTTTATCCCGGGTTCCCACTGAAGCTTTCTTT	CASSLSRVPTEAFF